The subject of this entry is one TCR beta chain. The data stem from a study of blood T cell repertoires in COVID-19. Here immunoSEQ multiplex PCR was the method, and the copy in TCRdb shows in-frame clones only, minus some. The sample yields around 58,000 clones, 90% seen once. Germline CDR1 and CDR2: SQVTM and ANQGSEA. J gave up 4 bases and V 3 bases, and 9 bases lay outside the gene matches. The CDR3 runs to 17 residues. J is TRBJ2-1 and V is TRBV29-1, with TRBD2 identical over 13 bases. Sequencing used peripheral blood. This clonotype was sampled from a human donor with active COVID-19. The donor label of this sample is uncertain. CDR3 sequence: CSVDRTSGRPGYNEQFF. CDR3 sequence (DNA): TGCAGCGTTGACCGGACTAGCGGGAGACCGGGGTACAATGAGCAGTTCTTC.